Listed here are 5 T cell receptor beta chains from one sample, sequenced in a study of blood T cells in healthy people across ages (dated by TCRdb to between 2014 and 2017). The library was produced with 5' RACE. Sequencer: Illumina HiSeq 2500. A second about 7 to 12 cycle PCR used a sample-barcoded 5' primer and a J-beta primer mix. Using fastp trimming at Q25 and MiXCR clonotype assembly, TCRdb reanalyzed the public sequencing data and kept in-frame beta chains. Records with the same CDR3 protein are collapsed into one entry carrying the most frequent genes and DNA. This sample gives almost 1 million distinct CDR3 sequences in total; around 54% of them show up just once. In total, the top ten clones hold around 21% of the sample. The sample consisted of blood. Source of these receptors: a woman aged 55-70 years in good health.

V gene TRBV28 combines with J gene TRBJ2-7; D gene uncertain. V lost 3 bases and J 3 bases, leaving 9 bases between the germline ends. The CDR3 spans 13 residues. Per the germline V gene, CDR1 is MDHEN and CDR2 is SYDVKM. CDR3 protein: CASSFVDGYEQYF. The CDR3, as DNA: TGTGCCAGCAGTTTCGTTGACGGCTACGAGCAGTACTTC.

As regards this clonotype: At one boundary the junction diverges from the germline segment, which might be a read error. The rearrangement joins TRBV24-1 to TRBJ2-5; 7 positions agree with TRBD1. Germline V gene sequence: CDR1 KGHDR, CDR2 SFDVKD. The length of the CDR3 is 16 residues. In nucleotides, the CDR3 is TGTGCCACCGGTGATACGAGACAGGGTGGGTCAGAGACCCAGTACTTC. This codes for CATGDTRQGGSETQYF.

The J gene is TRBJ2-3, the V gene TRBV2; D might be TRBD1 or TRBD2, each matching 5 bases. Deletions cut 3 bases from V and 2 bases from J, with 9 bases between. In germline, CDR1 is SNHLY, CDR2 FYNNEI. The CDR3 has 14 residues. The chain's CDR3 is CASSDTGTTDTQYF. The CDR3, as DNA: TGTGCCAGCAGTGATACCGGGACCACAGATACGCAGTATTTT.

The chain is built from TRBV6-5 and TRBJ1-1; no clear D gene. CDR3 length equals 12 residues. With 5 bases removed from V and 11 bases from J, the gap between germline ends came to 15 bases. CDR1 and CDR2 (germline): MNHEY, SVGAGI. CDR3 in amino acids: CASSNQPYLAFF. The CDR3 region has the DNA TGTGCCAGCAGTAATCAGCCTTACCTTGCTTTCTTT.

The J gene is TRBJ2-6, the V gene TRBV5-4; D is perhaps TRBD1 (6 bases). Trimming took off 4 bases at V and 0 bases at J, with 14 bases between the two ends. Germline values: CDR1 SGHNT, CDR2 YYREEE (reference sequence). The CDR3 consists of 17 residues. As DNA, the CDR3 is TGTGCCAGCAGCACACCGGGACACCTCTCTGGGGCCAACGTCCTGACTTTC. Translation gives CASSTPGHLSGANVLTF.